One and the same sample provided the 11 T cell receptor beta chains below, sequenced in a study of cytomegalovirus exposure and HLA in healthy donors. It was with 60 Vbeta and 13 Jbeta primers that the PCR ran. Assay used: immunoSEQ multiplex PCR; TCRdb lists only in-frame clones, some missing. This table holds about 160,000 clones, roughly 90% found once. Sequencing input: PBMCs. All receptors come from a woman younger than 30 in good health and CMV-seronegative.

The chain uses TRBV28 and TRBJ2-2; possibly TRBD2 for D (6 bases). The V gene lost 2 bases and the J gene lost 6 bases, with 10 bases spanning the gap. The CDR3 runs 14 residues. Germline-derived CDR1 and CDR2 are MDHEN and SYDVKM. CDR3 DNA sequence: TGTGCCAGCAGTTTAGGGACTCCGTCCGGGGAGCTGTTTTTT. Its translation is CASSLGTPSGELFF. The full variable domain, in which reference TRBV28 and TRBJ2-2 provide the parts outside the CDR3, is DVKVTQSSRYLVKRTGEKVFLECVQDMDHENMFWYRQDPGLGLRLIYFSYDVKMKEKGDIPEGYSVSREKKERFSLILESASTNQTSMYLCASSLGTPSGELFFGEGSRLTVL.

Note on this clone: Other DNA sequences within the sample encode an identical CDR3. CDR3 loop: CASSTLAGIYGQFF. CDR3 DNA: TGTGCCAGCAGTACACTAGCAGGGATATATGGGCAGTTCTTC. J is TRBJ2-1 and V is TRBV28; a weak D match, TRBD2 (6 bases). Per the germline V gene, CDR1 is MDHEN and CDR2 is SYDVKM. The V and J ends lost 5 bases and 12 bases respectively, with 20 bases between them. The CDR3 covers 14 residues.

A few counts support this clone. The chain recombines TRBV19 with TRBJ1-6, with D possibly being TRBD1 (6 bases). In germline, CDR1 is LNHDA, CDR2 SQIVND (reference sequence). Trimming took off 5 bases at V and 2 bases at J, with 13 bases between the two ends. The CDR3 contains 16 residues. The CDR3 spells CASSLTGITYNSPLHF. In nucleotides, the CDR3 is TGTGCCAGTAGTCTCACAGGGATAACCTATAATTCACCCCTCCACTTT.

This chain connects TRBV30 to TRBJ2-6; D is possibly TRBD1 (7 bases). The V end lost 3 bases, the J end lost 0 bases, and 24 bases lay between the germline ends. CDR3 length equals 20 residues. Germline CDR1 reads GTSNPN; CDR2 reads SVGIG (reference sequence). The chain's CDR3 is CAWSQGMWSRGASGANVLTF. The CDR3 DNA reads as TGTGCCTGGAGCCAGGGCATGTGGAGCAGGGGGGCCTCTGGGGCCAACGTCCTGACTTTC.

The rearrangement joins TRBV5-1 to TRBJ2-7; 8 nucleotides agree with TRBD1. Trimming took 0 bases from V and 4 from J; bases not matched to a gene: 3. Germline CDR1 reads SGHRS; CDR2 reads YFSETQ. The CDR3 is 14 residues long. CDR3 nucleotide sequence: TGCGCCAGCAGCTTGGGGACAGGGTTATACGAGCAGTACTTC. Residues: CASSLGTGLYEQYF. The full variable domain, rest sourced from reference TRBV5-1 and TRBJ2-7, is KAGVTQTPRYLIKTRGQQVTLSCSPISGHRSVSWYQQTPGQGLQFLFEYFSETQRNKGNFPGRFSGRQFSNSRSEMNVSTLELGDSALYLCASSLGTGLYEQYFGPGTRLTVT.

The chain recombines TRBV29-1 with TRBJ1-1; D perhaps matches TRBD1 (5 bases). V lost 3 bases, J lost 1 base, and 12 bases lay in between. This CDR3 has 14 residues. Germline CDR1 and CDR2: SQVTM and ANQGSEA. This CDR3 reads CSVDNWGENTEAFF. CDR3 DNA sequence: TGCAGCGTTGACAATTGGGGGGAGAACACTGAAGCTTTCTTT.

V is TRBV27 and J is TRBJ2-1; 7 bases are a match to TRBD2. With V trimmed by 2 bases and J by 6 bases, 7 bases remained unmatched. Germline lookup yields CDR1 MNHEY and CDR2 SMNVEV (reference sequence). There are 15 residues in the CDR3. The CDR3 sequence: CASSLVLAVTNEQFF. For the CDR3, the DNA is TGTGCCAGCAGTTTAGTCCTAGCGGTCACCAATGAGCAGTTCTTC.

About this clone: This sample includes further DNA sequences coding for the same CDR3. CDR3 nucleotides: TGCAGCGTTGTTGACAGGGGCTCTTACGAGCAGTACTTC. Translated, it gives CSVVDRGSYEQYF. The chain uses TRBV29-1 and TRBJ2-7; 8 nucleotides line up with TRBD1. The CDR3 has 13 amino acids. V shed 4 bases, J shed 4 bases, and the junction held 6 bases outside the gene matches. Germline V lookup: CDR1 SQVTM, CDR2 ANQGSEA.

A few counts support this clone. V usage is TRBV2 and J usage is TRBJ2-7; 9 bases are shared with TRBD1. The length of the CDR3 is 11 residues. Trimming took 9 bases from V and 10 from J; bases not matched to a gene: 7. Per germline, CDR1 SNHLY and CDR2 FYNNEI. As DNA, the CDR3 is TGTGCCAGTGACAGGGGGGGCGGACAGTACTTC. Amino acid sequence: CASDRGGGQYF.

The gene calls are TRBV28 and TRBJ2-3; 7 nucleotides agree with TRBD2. Germline CDR1 and CDR2: MDHEN and SYDVKM. V was clipped by 2 bases and J by 1 base; unmatched bases: 15. The CDR3 spans 19 residues. CDR3 coding DNA: TGTGCCAGCAGTTTAAAAGGTCCCTTTTCGGGAGGACGCACAGATACGCAGTATTTT. Translation: CASSLKGPFSGGRTDTQYF. Drawing the rest from reference TRBV28 and TRBJ2-3, the complete variable domain is DVKVTQSSRYLVKRTGEKVFLECVQDMDHENMFWYRQDPGLGLRLIYFSYDVKMKEKGDIPEGYSVSREKKERFSLILESASTNQTSMYLCASSLKGPFSGGRTDTQYFGPGTRLTVL.

This clone occurred a few times. The genes are TRBV6-1 and TRBJ2-7; maybe TRBD1 (5 bases). CDR3 length equals 14 residues. Trimming pared 2 bases from V and 2 bases from J, leaving 10 bases between. Germline lookup yields CDR1 MNHNS and CDR2 SASEGT. The CDR3 protein is CASSEWGPPYEQYF. DNA for the CDR3: TGTGCCAGCAGTGAATGGGGCCCACCCTACGAGCAGTACTTC.